The following is a TCR beta chain sequence with its context. This clone was counted ten times or more. Its cognate antigen has yet to be identified. Within one base of it there is no much larger clone, and no base qualities were kept. The time point label, read with the paper, signifies: baseline, week 1 (first vaccination visit). Read against the paper, the sample's treatment or condition label means: pre-vaccination baseline after standard-of-care therapy. Newly diagnosed WHO grade 3 or 4 IDH1-mutant astrocytomas showing loss of nuclear ATRX were present in the donors. The samples were drawn from NOA16, a multicentre, single-arm, open-label phase I trial in Germany that tested a mutant IDH1 peptide vaccine in humans for the first time. For immunogenicity testing, the blood drawn at visit V03 was used as the baseline sample. The DNeasy Blood and Tissue Kit was used to extract genomic DNA from EDTA blood for TCRB sequencing.

The source of the sample is a study of a mutant IDH1 vaccine in newly diagnosed glioma (dated by TCRdb to the early 2020s). Regarding the research as a whole: The roughly 32 treated patients were approximately 62% male and around 40% female, with a mean age of around 40 years. Peripheral blood was collected at six visits: V03 (baseline), V05, V07, V10, V12 and V13. Longitudinal TCRB deep sequencing was performed for 20 to 30 treated patients wherever samples were available for exploratory analyses. Before enrollment, most patients had been given radiochemotherapy with temozolomide as standard therapy, while the rest had received either radiotherapy alone or temozolomide alone. General findings and caveats noted by the study authors: Availability determined which PBMC samples were chosen for TCRB deep sequencing. No apparent relationship was observed between pseudoprogression and alterations in the top peripheral T cell clonotypes detected by TCRB sequencing. Immune responses induced by the vaccine were seen in around 93% of patients across multiple MHC alleles. It was noted by the authors that analyses of patient blood samples could not be reproduced owing to sample limitations.

After removal of 5 bases from V and 1 base from J, the junction retains 9 bases not matched to a gene. The germline V gene (reference sequence) supplies CDR1 SEHNR and CDR2 FQNEAQ. Including cysteine and phenylalanine, the CDR3 has 16 amino acids. Here the CDR3 DNA is all that survives: 48 bases in frame from base 1. Libraries were built with the immunoSEQ multiplex PCR assay. Following the manufacturer's protocol, the hsTCRB Kit was used to amplify rearranged TCR beta chain sequences. TCRB libraries were sequenced on an Illumina MiSeq. The authors' pipeline ran thus. Demultiplexing, trimming and gene mapping were performed with the kit vendor's proprietary platform. The source is immuneACCESS, and TCRdb retained only in-frame sequences with V and J called. Part of the clones is not carried over; for the studies checked, unresolved V genes explain less than half of this, and the remainder is unexplained. V, J and clone size were drawn from that table, and D and trimming were deduced from the DNA. The table for this sample lists approximately 88,000 clones; around 80% of them were counted only once. Around 7% of the sample goes to the ten largest clones.

The material was PBMCs, obtained from a glioma patient treated with radiotherapy, temozolomide or both. The receptor was isolated from a man in his forties with glioma. The chain is assembled from TRBV7-9 and TRBJ2-7; 9 bases in the junction line up with TRBD2. Here the CDR3 is given as CASSPPASGISYEQYF. The DNA is as follows: TGTGCCAGCAGCCCCCCGGCTAGCGGGATATCCTACGAGCAGTACTTC.